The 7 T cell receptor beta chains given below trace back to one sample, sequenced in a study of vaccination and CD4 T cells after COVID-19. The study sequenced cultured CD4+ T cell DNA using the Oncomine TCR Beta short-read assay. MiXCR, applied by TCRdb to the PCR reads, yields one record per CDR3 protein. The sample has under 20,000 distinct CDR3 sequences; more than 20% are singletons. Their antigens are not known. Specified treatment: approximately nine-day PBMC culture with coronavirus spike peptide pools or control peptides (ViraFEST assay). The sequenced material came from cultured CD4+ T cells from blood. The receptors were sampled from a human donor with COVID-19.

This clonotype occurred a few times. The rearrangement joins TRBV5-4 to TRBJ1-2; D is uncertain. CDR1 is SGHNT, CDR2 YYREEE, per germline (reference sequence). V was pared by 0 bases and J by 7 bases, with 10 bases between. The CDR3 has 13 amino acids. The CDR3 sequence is CASSLAGSGGYTF. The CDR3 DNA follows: TGTGCCAGCAGCTTGGCCGGGAGTGGTGGCTACACCTTC.

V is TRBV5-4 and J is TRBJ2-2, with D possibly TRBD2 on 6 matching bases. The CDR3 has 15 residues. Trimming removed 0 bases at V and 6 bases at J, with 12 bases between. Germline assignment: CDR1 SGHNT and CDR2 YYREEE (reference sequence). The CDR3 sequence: CASSLATSRSGELFF. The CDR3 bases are TGTGCCAGCAGCTTGGCTACTAGCCGCTCCGGGGAGCTGTTTTTT.

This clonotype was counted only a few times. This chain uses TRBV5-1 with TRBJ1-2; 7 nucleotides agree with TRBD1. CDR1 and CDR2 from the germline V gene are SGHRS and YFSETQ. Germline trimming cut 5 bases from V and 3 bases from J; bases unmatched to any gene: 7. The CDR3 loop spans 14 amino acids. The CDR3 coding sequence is TGCGCCAGCAGACAGACAGGGAGCGACTATGGCTACACCTTC. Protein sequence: CASRQTGSDYGYTF.

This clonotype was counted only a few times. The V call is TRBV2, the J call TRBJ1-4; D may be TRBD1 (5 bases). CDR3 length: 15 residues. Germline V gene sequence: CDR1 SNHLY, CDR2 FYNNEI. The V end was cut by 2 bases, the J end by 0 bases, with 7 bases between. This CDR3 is CASSERGTTNEKLFF. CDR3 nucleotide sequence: TGTGCCAGCAGTGAAAGGGGAACAACTAATGAAAAACTGTTTTTT. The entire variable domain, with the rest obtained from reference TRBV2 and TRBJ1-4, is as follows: EPEVTQTPSHQVTQMGQEVILRCVPISNHLYFYWYRQILGQKVEFLVSFYNNEISEKSEIFDDQFSVERPDGSNFTLKIRSTKLEDSAMYFCASSERGTTNEKLFFGSGTQLSVL.

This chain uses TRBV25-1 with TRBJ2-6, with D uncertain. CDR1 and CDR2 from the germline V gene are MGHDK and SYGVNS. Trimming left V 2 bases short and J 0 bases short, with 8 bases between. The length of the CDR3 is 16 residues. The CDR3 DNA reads TGTGCCAGCAGTGAAGACGGGTCCTCTGGGGCCAACGTCCTGACTTTC. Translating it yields CASSEDGSSGANVLTF.

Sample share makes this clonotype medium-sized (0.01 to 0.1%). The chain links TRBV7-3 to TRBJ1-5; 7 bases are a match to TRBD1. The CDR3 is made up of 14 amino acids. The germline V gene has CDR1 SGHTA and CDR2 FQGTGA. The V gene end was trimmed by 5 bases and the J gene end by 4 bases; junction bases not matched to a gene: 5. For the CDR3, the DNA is TGTGCCAGCAGCCCCTCAGGGGGAAATCAGCCCCAGCATTTT. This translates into CASSPSGGNQPQHF.

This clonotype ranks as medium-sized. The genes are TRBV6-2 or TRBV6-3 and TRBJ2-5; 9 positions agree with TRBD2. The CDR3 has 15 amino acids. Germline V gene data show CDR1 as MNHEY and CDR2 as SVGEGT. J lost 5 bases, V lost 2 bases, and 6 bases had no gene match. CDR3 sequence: CASSYGGGGAETQYF. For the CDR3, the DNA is TGTGCCAGCAGTTACGGCGGCGGGGGGGCTGAGACCCAGTACTTC.